Listed below are T cell receptor beta chains from one sample, sequenced in a study of blood T cell repertoires in COVID-19. Profiled with immunoSEQ multiplex PCR; TCRdb holds only in-frame clones, not every one. This table holds about 270,000 clones, 75% to 90% found once. Sequenced: peripheral blood. The receptors originated from a man in his fifties or sixties with acute or convalescent COVID-19. Each CDR3 is given with its conserved first and last residue. The order of the fields is J gene, D gene, V gene, CDR3 protein. A D gene is named only where the DNA matches it firmly.

j_gene: TRBJ2-7
d_gene: .
v_gene: TRBV18
CDR3aa: CASSQTASYEQYF

j_gene: TRBJ2-3
d_gene: .
v_gene: TRBV6-5
CDR3aa: CASRILAGTDTQYF

j_gene: TRBJ2-3
d_gene: TRBD1
v_gene: TRBV5-1
CDR3aa: CASSYIQGQDADTQYF

j_gene: TRBJ2-5
d_gene: .
v_gene: TRBV18
CDR3aa: CASSPELPGVQETQYF

j_gene: TRBJ2-1
d_gene: .
v_gene: TRBV19
CDR3aa: CASTRVGTHNNEQFF

j_gene: TRBJ1-2
d_gene: .
v_gene: TRBV27
CDR3aa: CASSLRGADGYTF

j_gene: TRBJ2-2
d_gene: TRBD1
v_gene: TRBV7-3
CDR3aa: CASTQGANTGELFF

j_gene: TRBJ2-7
d_gene: .
v_gene: TRBV6-5
CDR3aa: CASSPGGLPYEQYF

j_gene: TRBJ1-3
d_gene: .
v_gene: TRBV7-9
CDR3aa: CASSIQGSGNTIYF

j_gene: TRBJ1-2
d_gene: .
v_gene: TRBV7-2
CDR3aa: CASSRTGGKDYGYTF

j_gene: TRBJ2-2
d_gene: TRBD2
v_gene: TRBV7-9
CDR3aa: CASSPGGNYNTGELFF

j_gene: TRBJ1-1
d_gene: .
v_gene: TRBV5-1
CDR3aa: CASSLVHQGTEAFF

j_gene: TRBJ2-5
d_gene: .
v_gene: TRBV19
CDR3aa: CASSMVGGGETQYF

j_gene: TRBJ2-5
d_gene: TRBD2
v_gene: TRBV19
CDR3aa: CASSLGLAGFRETQYF

j_gene: TRBJ1-6
d_gene: .
v_gene: TRBV11-3
CDR3aa: CASSLRGGAPLHF

j_gene: TRBJ2-7
d_gene: TRBD2
v_gene: TRBV30
CDR3aa: CAWSETSHSYEQYF

j_gene: TRBJ2-7
d_gene: .
v_gene: TRBV6-5
CDR3aa: CASSYSGRSYEQYF

j_gene: TRBJ1-2
d_gene: .
v_gene: TRBV15
CDR3aa: CATSRDAAATNYGYTF

j_gene: TRBJ2-5
d_gene: .
v_gene: TRBV7-3
CDR3aa: CASSLWGGRAETQYF

j_gene: TRBJ2-1
d_gene: TRBD2
v_gene: TRBV5-6
CDR3aa: CASSFTLAGGYNEQFF

j_gene: TRBJ1-1
d_gene: .
v_gene: TRBV18
CDR3aa: CASSPGQGNRGTEAFF

j_gene: TRBJ1-2
d_gene: .
v_gene: TRBV5-8
CDR3aa: CASTSSGQRGYTF

j_gene: TRBJ2-7
d_gene: TRBD2
v_gene: TRBV6-2/TRBV6-3
CDR3aa: CASSYSNAGLAGGQYF

j_gene: TRBJ1-6
d_gene: TRBD1
v_gene: TRBV3-1/TRBV3-2
CDR3aa: CASSQWTGGNSPLHF

j_gene: TRBJ1-1
d_gene: .
v_gene: TRBV20-1
CDR3aa: CSASGRLNTEAFF

j_gene: TRBJ2-3
d_gene: TRBD1
v_gene: TRBV10-3
CDR3aa: CAITKVPGTGGDTQYF

j_gene: TRBJ1-6
d_gene: TRBD1
v_gene: TRBV10-3
CDR3aa: CAISERDRLNSPLHF

j_gene: TRBJ1-2
d_gene: TRBD1
v_gene: TRBV16
CDR3aa: CASSRDSGYGYTF

j_gene: TRBJ1-4
d_gene: .
v_gene: TRBV3-1/TRBV3-2
CDR3aa: CASSSPRGLTSTNEKLFF

j_gene: TRBJ1-2
d_gene: TRBD1
v_gene: TRBV6-5
CDR3aa: CASRLNRGGYTF

j_gene: TRBJ1-1
d_gene: .
v_gene: TRBV3-1/TRBV3-2
CDR3aa: CASSPKMNTEAFF

j_gene: TRBJ1-1
d_gene: .
v_gene: TRBV5-1
CDR3aa: CASRLDSKNTEAFF

j_gene: TRBJ1-1
d_gene: .
v_gene: TRBV3-1/TRBV3-2
CDR3aa: CASSLKTDEAFF

j_gene: TRBJ1-3
d_gene: .
v_gene: TRBV7-8
CDR3aa: CASSMGQNGNTIYF

j_gene: TRBJ1-2
d_gene: TRBD1
v_gene: TRBV12-3/TRBV12-4
CDR3aa: CASTTGAGHGYTF

j_gene: TRBJ1-2
d_gene: .
v_gene: TRBV6-1
CDR3aa: CASSEWELVGVYGYTF

j_gene: TRBJ2-1
d_gene: TRBD1
v_gene: TRBV6-5
CDR3aa: CASRRQGAGEQFF

j_gene: TRBJ1-1
d_gene: .
v_gene: TRBV7-9
CDR3aa: CASSPGGGRDGTEAFF

j_gene: TRBJ1-1
d_gene: .
v_gene: TRBV7-8
CDR3aa: CASSLSVDTEAFF

j_gene: TRBJ1-2
d_gene: TRBD1
v_gene: TRBV19
CDR3aa: CASSMRGQGNYGYTF

j_gene: TRBJ2-1
d_gene: TRBD2
v_gene: TRBV5-4
CDR3aa: CASSLSAGPYNEQFF

j_gene: TRBJ1-4
d_gene: .
v_gene: TRBV5-6
CDR3aa: CASSGRHGFNEKLFF

j_gene: TRBJ2-2
d_gene: .
v_gene: TRBV4-2
CDR3aa: CASSHQGNTGELFF

j_gene: TRBJ2-3
d_gene: TRBD2
v_gene: TRBV25-1
CDR3aa: CASRDGGASDTQYF

j_gene: TRBJ2-2
d_gene: TRBD2
v_gene: TRBV5-1
CDR3aa: CASSSPGGLSTGELFF

j_gene: TRBJ1-4
d_gene: .
v_gene: TRBV19
CDR3aa: CASSIAPEREKLFF

j_gene: TRBJ2-1
d_gene: .
v_gene: TRBV27
CDR3aa: CASSLSLANNEQFF

j_gene: TRBJ2-1
d_gene: TRBD2
v_gene: TRBV27
CDR3aa: CASSFRLAGGPEQFF

j_gene: TRBJ2-5
d_gene: .
v_gene: TRBV3-1/TRBV3-2
CDR3aa: CASSPPGFGKETQYF

j_gene: TRBJ1-2
d_gene: .
v_gene: TRBV5-4
CDR3aa: CASSLVQSNYGYTF

j_gene: TRBJ2-4
d_gene: .
v_gene: TRBV7-6
CDR3aa: CASSLPGPQNIQYF

j_gene: TRBJ1-2
d_gene: TRBD1
v_gene: TRBV6-6
CDR3aa: CASSTGQGVLSGYTF

j_gene: TRBJ2-7
d_gene: .
v_gene: TRBV11-3
CDR3aa: CASSLGRSYEQYF

j_gene: TRBJ1-2
d_gene: TRBD1
v_gene: TRBV11-2
CDR3aa: CASSFGTGDKWYGYTF